The next 8 T cell receptor beta chains were all read from a single sample in a study of T cell repertoires in aging, cancer and after chemotherapy (dated 2019 in TCRdb). TCR beta rearrangements were amplified from genomic DNA isolated from peripheral blood, not from sorted cells or RNA. Sequencing was performed on an Illumina MiSeq. Rearranged TRB sequences spanning V, D and J segments were amplified in a multiplex touch-down PCR with a mixed TRB-A/B primer pool. TCRdb reanalyzed the raw reads on its own, using fastp at Q25 for trimming and MiXCR for clone calling, and kept in-frame beta chains. Under each unique CDR3 protein, matching rows form one entry showing the most common genes and DNA. The sample table records about 19,000 distinct CDR3 sequences; about 37% of these occur just once. The leading ten clones occupy 17% of the sample. Sequenced material: blood. Source of these receptors: a human donor with a solid tumor.

The chain links TRBV12-3 or TRBV12-4 to TRBJ2-1; 8 positions match TRBD2. The CDR3 has 15 amino acids. V gave up 2 bases and J gave up 9 bases; unmatched junction bases: 9. As DNA, the CDR3 is TGTGCCAGCAGTTTATTCCCAGCGGGGGTTGGTGAGCAGTTCTTC. This sequence encodes CASSLFPAGVGEQFF.

This clonotype came up a few times. The chain is built from TRBV19 and TRBJ2-2; 11 bases agree with TRBD2. After removal of 6 bases from V and 3 bases from J, the junction contained 3 bases not matched to a gene. Germline lookup yields CDR1 LNHDA and CDR2 SQIVND (reference sequence). The CDR3 covers 15 residues. The CDR3 sequence: CASSLTSGDTGELFF. The CDR3 nucleotides are TGTGCCAGTAGCCTGACTAGCGGGGACACCGGGGAGCTGTTTTTT.

This clonotype was picked up a small number of times. V is TRBV18 and J is TRBJ2-7; TRBD1 matches 9 bases. Germline CDR1 and CDR2: KGHSH and LQKENI. V shed 3 bases and J 5 bases; nucleotides not matched to a gene: 8. This CDR3 spans 15 amino acids. The DNA for the CDR3 is TGTGCCAGCTCACCTTGGACAGGGGCTGACAACGAGCAGTACTTC. The encoded protein is CASSPWTGADNEQYF.

The chain joins TRBV4-3 to TRBJ2-3, with 7 bases aligning to TRBD2. This CDR3 comprises 17 residues. V trimming: 0 bases; J trimming: 2 bases; junction bases outside the gene matches: 8. Germline V gene data show CDR1 as LGHNA and CDR2 as YSLEER. The CDR3 DNA follows: TGCGCCAGCAGCCAAGATCCTAACGGGAGGCCCACAGATACGCAGTATTTT. Amino acid sequence: CASSQDPNGRPTDTQYF.

This clonotype was detected only a few times. CDR3 DNA sequence: TGTGCCAGCAGCTTAGTCGCTAGCGGGAGGGACGAGCAGTACTTC. It codes for CASSLVASGRDEQYF. The V gene is TRBV7-6, the J gene TRBJ2-7, with 12 bases fitting TRBD2. The CDR3 has 15 amino acids. Losses at the gene ends were 1 base for V and 5 bases for J; bases not matched to a gene: 3. Per germline, CDR1 SGHVS and CDR2 FNYEAQ.

This clonotype counts as medium-sized (0.01 to 0.1%). The CDR3 bases are TGTGCCAGCAGTTGGGCAGGGGGCTTGAGCACAGATACGCAGTATTTT. This encodes CASSWAGGLSTDTQYF. The V call is TRBV6-5, the J call TRBJ2-3, with 8 positions matching TRBD1. V shed 4 bases and J 0 bases; nucleotides not matched to a gene: 6. Germline values: CDR1 MNHEY, CDR2 SVGAGI. The CDR3 is 16 residues long.

This clonotype has a handful of counts. The rearrangement uses TRBV15 and TRBJ1-5; a possible D gene is TRBD1 (6 bases). Per the germline V gene, CDR1 is LNHNV and CDR2 is YYDKDF (reference sequence). This CDR3 contains 15 residues. The V end lost 4 bases, the J end lost 5 bases, and 15 bases lay between the germline ends. The DNA of the CDR3 is TGTGCCACCAGCACGGCCCGGGACACTCATCAGCCCCAGCATTTT. This translates into CATSTARDTHQPQHF.

This clonotype was counted between two and nine times. This rearrangement joins TRBV19 to TRBJ1-1, with D possibly matching TRBD1 (6 bases). The V and J ends lost 7 bases and 4 bases respectively, with 16 bases between them. CDR3 length: 14 amino acids. Germline CDR1 reads LNHDA; CDR2 reads SQIVND (reference sequence). The CDR3 loop reads CASTLPRGGTEAFF. CDR3 DNA: TGTGCCAGTACCTTGCCCAGGGGAGGCACTGAAGCTTTCTTT. The entire variable domain, with the rest obtained from reference TRBV19 and TRBJ1-1, is as follows: DGGITQSPKYLFRKEGQNVTLSCEQNLNHDAMYWYRQDPGQGLRLIYYSQIVNDFQKGDIAEGYSVSREKKESFPLTVTSAQKNPTAFYLCASTLPRGGTEAFFGQGTRLTVV.